Listed below are T cell receptor beta chains from one sample, sequenced in a study of technical replicates of blood from a few donors. Some clones are missing from TCRdb's copy, which holds only in-frame ones; the method was immunoSEQ multiplex PCR. The table has 60,000 to 90,000 clones, approximately 97% seen once. Sequencing was done on a sample of T cells isolated from PBMCs. These TCRs come from a human donor in good health. Each CDR3 is given without its conserved first and last residue. Fields, in order: clone size, CDR3 length, V gene, J gene, CDR3 protein. Some rows have no size entry. The others give once, few or many, or a class for an expanded clone.

abundance: .; len: 13; v_gene: TRBV6-5; j_gene: TRBJ1-2; CDR3aa: ASSYSIGVGYGYT
abundance: once; len: 15; v_gene: TRBV4-1; j_gene: TRBJ2-2; CDR3aa: ASSQRDQGEGTGELF
abundance: .; len: 14; v_gene: TRBV5-4; j_gene: TRBJ1-1; CDR3aa: ASSLIGGTIRAEAF
abundance: .; len: 15; v_gene: TRBV2; j_gene: TRBJ2-1; CDR3aa: ASSEALRGSSYNEQF
abundance: .; len: 14; v_gene: TRBV4-1; j_gene: TRBJ2-1; CDR3aa: ASSRPQGGTYNEQF
abundance: .; len: 8; v_gene: TRBV6-5; j_gene: TRBJ1-3; CDR3aa: APLGNTIY
abundance: .; len: 15; v_gene: TRBV7-6; j_gene: TRBJ2-5; CDR3aa: ASSLSLLSRGEETQY
abundance: .; len: 14; v_gene: TRBV4-2; j_gene: TRBJ2-1; CDR3aa: ASSRRGGGASNEQF
abundance: .; len: 11; v_gene: TRBV25-1; j_gene: TRBJ1-1; CDR3aa: ASSEFLSAEAF
abundance: .; len: 12; v_gene: TRBV28; j_gene: TRBJ1-5; CDR3aa: ASSPDRGWQPQH
abundance: .; len: 11; v_gene: TRBV13; j_gene: TRBJ1-1; CDR3aa: ASSLTGNTEAF
abundance: .; len: 17; v_gene: TRBV15; j_gene: TRBJ1-1; CDR3aa: ATSRVQAGLFLPYTEAF
abundance: .; len: 12; v_gene: TRBV6-4; j_gene: TRBJ1-4; CDR3aa: ASSPQGFSEKLF
abundance: .; len: 14; v_gene: TRBV4-2; j_gene: TRBJ2-7; CDR3aa: ASSQEGLAGSYEQY
abundance: once; len: 13; v_gene: TRBV7-3; j_gene: TRBJ1-2; CDR3aa: ASSLKHSKEGGYT
abundance: once; len: 14; v_gene: TRBV28; j_gene: TRBJ2-7; CDR3aa: ASSYIGTVLSYEQY
abundance: .; len: 14; v_gene: TRBV7-3; j_gene: TRBJ2-5; CDR3aa: ASSLTSGGTGETQY
abundance: .; len: 12; v_gene: TRBV9; j_gene: TRBJ2-1; CDR3aa: ASSRGGASNEQF
abundance: .; len: 12; v_gene: TRBV12-5; j_gene: TRBJ2-5; CDR3aa: ASGTGQGGETQY
abundance: .; len: 14; v_gene: TRBV19; j_gene: TRBJ1-2; CDR3aa: ASSIEGQGLHYGYT
abundance: .; len: 13; v_gene: TRBV4-2; j_gene: TRBJ1-5; CDR3aa: ASSHMQGGGQPQH
abundance: .; len: 9; v_gene: TRBV2; j_gene: TRBJ1-2; CDR3aa: ASISGEGYT
abundance: .; len: 13; v_gene: TRBV5-4; j_gene: TRBJ2-1; CDR3aa: ASSPGTSGVNEQF
abundance: .; len: 12; v_gene: TRBV5-1; j_gene: TRBJ2-5; CDR3aa: ASSAKTDQETQY
abundance: .; len: 15; v_gene: TRBV18; j_gene: TRBJ2-2; CDR3aa: ASSPTGGLFGTGELF
abundance: .; len: 12; v_gene: TRBV7-3; j_gene: TRBJ2-7; CDR3aa: ASSDPGTGNEQY
abundance: .; len: 11; v_gene: TRBV2; j_gene: TRBJ1-5; CDR3aa: ASSKWANQPQH